The rows below give T cell receptor beta chains drawn from one sample of a study of OX40 agonist ivuxolimab in advanced cancers. Only in-frame clones appear in the TCRdb table, and some are missing; sequencing was by immunoSEQ multiplex PCR. The data show roughly 56,000 clones, around 88% seen once. The sample consisted of CD4+ or CD8+ T cells sorted from blood, taken in a trial of the OX40 agonist ivuxolimab. The origin of the receptors is an adult with an advanced solid tumor such as melanoma, head and neck, liver or kidney cancer. Both conserved end residues are part of each CDR3. The D gene is left open where the match is weak. Clone size is not always given. Where it is, it says once, few, many or a class for expanded clones.

D gene | J gene | V gene | clone size | CDR3 DNA | CDR3 protein
. | TRBJ1-1 | TRBV6-1 | . | TGTGCCAGCAGTTCAAACAGGGTATCAGAAGCTTTCTTT | CASSSNRVSEAFF
. | TRBJ2-1 | TRBV30 | once | TGTGCCTGGGCCCCGGCGGTTGTGTATGAGCAGTTCTTC | CAWAPAVVYEQFF
. | TRBJ2-6 | TRBV7-6 | . | TGTGCCAGCAGCCCAATCGGGGTCCGCTCTGGGGCCAACGTCCTGACTTTC | CASSPIGVRSGANVLTF
. | TRBJ1-1 | TRBV10-2 | . | TGCGCCAGCAGTGCTCAGAGGAACACTGAAGCTTTCTTT | CASSAQRNTEAFF
TRBD1 | TRBJ1-4 | TRBV4-1 | . | TGCGCCAGCAGCCAAGTCATAGGGGGACAGGGGACTAATGAAAAACTGTTTTTT | CASSQVIGGQGTNEKLFF
TRBD1 | TRBJ1-2 | TRBV29-1 | . | TGCAGCGTTGCCGGGACAGAAAAAGATGGCTACACCTTC | CSVAGTEKDGYTF
. | TRBJ1-5 | TRBV2 | . | TGTGCCAGCAGTGTAGGGGAGGTCAGTCAGCCCCAGCATTTT | CASSVGEVSQPQHF
. | TRBJ2-3 | TRBV11-2 | . | TGTGCCAGCACGTCTACACGACTCCGGCTCACAGATACGCAGTATTTT | CASTSTRLRLTDTQYF
TRBD1 | TRBJ2-7 | TRBV15 | . | TGTGCCACCAGCAGGATCGGGACAGGGACACACGAGCAGTACTTC | CATSRIGTGTHEQYF
. | TRBJ1-2 | TRBV6-6 | . | TGTGCCAGCAAGGGGGGAATGGCTAACTATGGCTACACCTTC | CASKGGMANYGYTF
TRBD1 | TRBJ2-5 | TRBV5-1 | . | TGCGCCAGCAGCACCGGACAGGGAAAAGAGACCCAGTACTTC | CASSTGQGKETQYF
TRBD1 | TRBJ2-3 | TRBV7-4 | . | TGTGCCAGCAGCCCCAGGGGGTGGGTCCTTCGCACAGATACGCAGTATTTT | CASSPRGWVLRTDTQYF
. | TRBJ1-1 | TRBV5-6 | . | TGTGCCAGCAGCCGCGGACAGCCTGAAGCTTTCTTT | CASSRGQPEAFF
TRBD1 | TRBJ2-7 | TRBV6-5 | . | TGTGCCAGCAGTTACTCGGGGACAGAGGACTACGAGCAGTACTTC | CASSYSGTEDYEQYF
TRBD1 | TRBJ1-2 | TRBV28 | . | TGTGCCAGCACCTACGGACAGGGCTACTATGGCTACACCTTC | CASTYGQGYYGYTF
TRBD1 | TRBJ1-4 | TRBV7-2 | . | TGTGCCAGCAGCCTACTAGACAGGGGGCTGGCTAATGAAAAACTGTTTTTT | CASSLLDRGLANEKLFF
. | TRBJ1-2 | TRBV6-6 | . | TGTGCCAGCAGTTCTCCCGGGCGAGGCTACACCTTC | CASSSPGRGYTF
TRBD1 | TRBJ1-3 | TRBV7-9 | . | TGTGCCAGCAGCTTAGGGACAGGGACTGGAAACACCATATATTTT | CASSLGTGTGNTIYF
. | TRBJ2-1 | TRBV6-5 | . | TGTGCCAGCAGTTCCCGGGGGGCCAGGGATGAGCAGTTCTTC | CASSSRGARDEQFF
TRBD1 | TRBJ1-4 | TRBV5-1 | . | TGCGCCAGTAGCGCCGGGACAGGGGAGGAAAAACTGTTTTTT | CASSAGTGEEKLFF
. | TRBJ1-1 | TRBV19 | . | TGTGCCAGTTTCCCGTGGGGGAACACTGAAGCTTTCTTT | CASFPWGNTEAFF
TRBD1 | TRBJ2-1 | TRBV30 | . | TGTGCCTGGAACAGGGGGGCCGTGTTAAATGAGCAGTTCTTC | CAWNRGAVLNEQFF
. | TRBJ1-5 | TRBV7-9 | . | TGTGCCAGCAGCTTGGGGGGGGATCAGCCCCAGCATTTT | CASSLGGDQPQHF
TRBD2 | TRBJ2-3 | TRBV9 | . | TGTGCCTCGGGGGGAGGGCGAAGCACAGATACGCAGTATTTT | CASGGGRSTDTQYF
. | TRBJ2-1 | TRBV5-1 | . | TGCGCCAGCAGCTTGATTGAGGCAGGCTACAATGAGCAGTTCTTC | CASSLIEAGYNEQFF
. | TRBJ2-3 | TRBV9 | once | TGTGCCAGCAGCGCGAAGGGGGTCAGGGCAGATACGCAGTATTTT | CASSAKGVRADTQYF
. | TRBJ2-1 | TRBV7-6 | . | TGTGCCAGCAGCTTAACTGTCTCCAGCTCCTACAATGAGCAGTTCTTC | CASSLTVSSSYNEQFF
TRBD1 | TRBJ2-7 | TRBV4-2 | . | TGTGCCAGCAGCCAAGAGGGGACAGAGAGGGAGCAGTACTTC | CASSQEGTEREQYF
. | TRBJ1-1 | TRBV30 | . | TGTGCCTGGAGTACGGGAGCGAACACTGAAGCTTTCTTT | CAWSTGANTEAFF
. | TRBJ2-7 | TRBV7-2 | . | TGTGCCAGCAGCTTAGCGGGTAGGGGTGGGATCCCGGGCTCCTACGAGCAGTACTTC | CASSLAGRGGIPGSYEQYF
. | TRBJ2-1 | TRBV11-2 | . | TGTGCCAGCAGCTTAGTCAGGGGAACGTCCTACAATGAGCAGTTCTTC | CASSLVRGTSYNEQFF
TRBD2 | TRBJ2-1 | TRBV6-1 | . | TGTGCCAGCAGTAGATTAGCGGGGGACTACAATGAGCAGTTCTTC | CASSRLAGDYNEQFF
TRBD1 | TRBJ1-3 | TRBV28 | . | TGTGCCAGCAGCGTCAGGGGGAGTGGAAACACCATATATTTT | CASSVRGSGNTIYF
. | TRBJ1-6 | TRBV7-2 | . | TGTGCCAGCAGCTTAGACGCACTGCTTCGGGTTTCACCCCTCCACTTT | CASSLDALLRVSPLHF
. | TRBJ1-3 | TRBV9 | few | TGTGCCAGCAGCGTAGAGGCGGTAAACTCTGGAAACACCATATATTTT | CASSVEAVNSGNTIYF
TRBD1 | TRBJ1-5 | TRBV7-2 | once | TGTGCCAGCAGCCCCCCGGGACAGAGATCACCCCAGCATTTT | CASSPPGQRSPQHF
TRBD2 | TRBJ2-3 | TRBV19 | once | TGTGCCACGAACCCGGGACTAGCGGGAGATACGCAGTATTTT | CATNPGLAGDTQYF
. | TRBJ1-3 | TRBV9 | . | TGTGCCAGCACCCAGCGGCCTGGAAACACCATATATTTT | CASTQRPGNTIYF
. | TRBJ2-3 | TRBV6-5 | . | TGTGCCAGCCATATCGGGGGAGACACAGATACGCAGTATTTT | CASHIGGDTDTQYF
. | TRBJ2-3 | TRBV19 | . | TGTGCCAGTAGTCCCCTTGGGGGGTTATCAGATACGCAGTATTTT | CASSPLGGLSDTQYF
. | TRBJ2-2 | TRBV5-1 | . | TGCGCCAGCAGCTTGGGACAGCCAACCGGGGAGCTGTTTTTT | CASSLGQPTGELFF
. | TRBJ2-3 | TRBV7-2 | . | TGTGCCAGCAGCCCCGCCCCCGATACGCAGTATTTT | CASSPAPDTQYF
. | TRBJ2-2 | TRBV10-2 | . | TGCGCCAGCGGACGACAGGCCGGGGAGCTGTTTTTT | CASGRQAGELFF
. | TRBJ1-3 | TRBV27 | . | TGTGCCAGCAGTTTAGGGGTCCCCGGGCGGGTCGGCTCTGGAAACACCATATATTTT | CASSLGVPGRVGSGNTIYF
. | TRBJ2-3 | TRBV11-3 | . | TGTGCCAGCAGCACAGGGATATGGGCAGATACGCAGTATTTT | CASSTGIWADTQYF
. | TRBJ1-1 | TRBV25-1 | . | TGTGCCAGCAGTGACCCCCACCCGGGGGGGATGAGCACTGAAGCTTTCTTT | CASSDPHPGGMSTEAFF
. | TRBJ1-2 | TRBV7-8 | . | TGTGCCAGCGGGGCCGGGAGCCTTTATGGCTACACCTTC | CASGAGSLYGYTF
. | TRBJ2-2 | TRBV7-2 | . | TGTGCCAGCAGCTTAGGGGCAGACACCGGGGAGCTGTTTTTT | CASSLGADTGELFF
TRBD1 | TRBJ2-7 | TRBV30 | once | TGTGCCTGGAACAGGGGCTCCTACGAGCAGTACTTC | CAWNRGSYEQYF
TRBD2 | TRBJ2-1 | TRBV7-3 | . | TGTGCCAGCAGCGGTCGACTAGCGGGGGCCCTCTTCTCCTACAATGAGCAGTTCTTC | CASSGRLAGALFSYNEQFF
TRBD1 | TRBJ1-2 | TRBV7-8 | . | TGTGCCAGCAGCTCTCGGACAGGTGCTAACTATGGCTACACCTTC | CASSSRTGANYGYTF
. | TRBJ2-7 | TRBV7-9 | . | TGTGCCAGCAGCTTAATGGAATCCTACGGGCAGTACTTC | CASSLMESYGQYF
. | TRBJ1-5 | TRBV4-2 | . | TGTGCCAGCAGCCAAGTGCGGGGGCAGCCCCAGCATTTT | CASSQVRGQPQHF
. | TRBJ1-2 | TRBV6-5 | . | TGTGCCAGCAGTTACTCGGCAGCCTACTATGGCTACACCTTC | CASSYSAAYYGYTF
TRBD1 | TRBJ1-4 | TRBV5-8 | once | TGTGCCAGCAGCCCCGGCGGGGGACAGAATGAAAAACTGTTTTTT | CASSPGGGQNEKLFF
. | TRBJ1-2 | TRBV11-3 | . | TGTGCCAGCAGCCCCGGGGGATTGAGCTACACCTTC | CASSPGGLSYTF
TRBD1 | TRBJ1-4 | TRBV6-5 | . | TGTGCCAGCAGTTTAGGTTCCGGGACAGGACAATTT | CASSLGSGTGQF
. | TRBJ2-3 | TRBV5-1 | . | TGCGCCAGCGGGTCGGGCCCAGGAGGAACAGATACGCAGTATTTT | CASGSGPGGTDTQYF
. | TRBJ1-2 | TRBV28 | . | TGTGCCAGCTCCCTCGGGGCGCGTTTTGGCTACACCTTC | CASSLGARFGYTF